One and the same sample provided the 22 T cell receptor beta chains below, sequenced in a study of long-term antiretroviral therapy in people with HIV. The assay, immunoSEQ v3.0, was run at survey level. Measured with immunoSEQ multiplex PCR; TCRdb has only the in-frame clones, and not every one. The sample consists of 25,000 to 35,000 clones, roughly 96% of them appearing once. This specimen was unsorted PBMCs, taken 5.3 years after starting antiretroviral therapy. Receptor source: a man in his thirties or forties with HIV.

J is TRBJ2-7 and V is TRBV5-4; TRBD2 is a possible D gene (6 bases). The germline V gene has CDR1 SGHNT and CDR2 YYREEE (reference sequence). This CDR3 is 14 amino acids long. V was cut by 6 bases and J by 6 bases, with 19 bases left in between. The CDR3: CASNHPLAPSEQYF. The CDR3 DNA is TGTGCCAGCAACCATCCTCTAGCGCCCAGCGAGCAGTACTTC.

This sequence joins TRBV30 and TRBJ1-2, with D perhaps TRBD1 (5 bases). V lost 0 bases to trimming and J lost 3 bases, with 14 bases between them. The CDR3 covers 15 residues. The germline V gene has CDR1 GTSNPN and CDR2 SVGIG (reference sequence). The CDR3 sequence is CAWSVLGQGYYGYTF. The CDR3 DNA reads as TGTGCCTGGAGTGTACTGGGTCAGGGATACTATGGCTACACCTTC.

This chain joins TRBV9 and TRBJ2-2; 10 nucleotides line up with TRBD2. The CDR3 length is 18 residues. CDR1 SGDLS and CDR2 YYNGEE come from the germline V gene. The J segment lost 3 bases and the V segment lost 4 bases, leaving 12 bases of the junction unmatched. CDR3 sequence (DNA): TGTGCCAGCAGCAAAAGCCGTCTAGCGGGAGCTTACACCGGGGAGCTGTTTTTT. Translated: CASSKSRLAGAYTGELFF.

The chain uses TRBV14 and TRBJ2-7; tentatively, D is TRBD1 (6 bases). This CDR3 comprises 17 residues. The V gene lost 2 bases and the J gene lost 2 bases, with 19 bases spanning the gap. Per germline, CDR1 SGHDN and CDR2 FVKESK. The CDR3 reads CASSQYRTASVAYEQYF. CDR3 nucleotides: TGTGCCAGCAGCCAATATAGGACAGCTAGTGTCGCCTACGAGCAGTACTTC. The variable domain in full, completed from reference TRBV14 and TRBJ2-7, reads EAGVTQFPSHSVIEKGQTVTLRCDPISGHDNLYWYRRVMGKEIKFLLHFVKESKQDESGMPNNRFLAERTGGTYSTLKVQPAELEDSGVYFCASSQYRTASVAYEQYFGPGTRLTVT.

J is TRBJ1-6 and V is TRBV27, with D possibly matching TRBD1 (6 bases). Germline CDR1 is MNHEY and CDR2 is SMNVEV (reference sequence). This CDR3 contains 14 residues. Trimming removed 6 bases from V and 2 bases from J, with 8 bases in between. In DNA form, the CDR3 reads TGTGCCAGCAGGGGGGACACCTATAATTCACCCCTCCACTTT. Translating gives CASRGDTYNSPLHF.

A remark on this clone: At one boundary the junction diverges from the germline segment, which might be a read error. CDR3 loop: CASSLVGGADTQYF. The CDR3 DNA reads TGTGCTAGCAGCTTAGTCGGGGGAGCAGATACGCAGTATTTT. The chain combines TRBV7-7 with TRBJ2-3; D may be TRBD2 (6 bases). CDR1 is SSHAT, CDR2 FNYEAQ, per germline (reference sequence). The CDR3 has 14 amino acids.

This chain joins TRBV9 and TRBJ1-1; D may be TRBD1 (6 bases). The CDR3 sequence is 14 residues long. Germline CDR1 SGDLS, CDR2 YYNGEE. Trimming took 3 bases from V and 6 from J, leaving 15 bases between them. The CDR3 sequence: CASSGRGGPAEAFF. The CDR3 coding sequence is TGTGCCAGCAGCGGCCGCGGGGGCCCCGCTGAAGCTTTCTTT. The whole variable domain, remainder taken from reference TRBV9 and TRBJ1-1, is DSGVTQTPKHLITATGQRVTLRCSPRSGDLSVYWYQQSLDQGLQFLIQYYNGEERAKGNILERFSAQQFPDLHSELNLSSLELGDSALYFCASSGRGGPAEAFFGQGTRLTVV.

The V call is TRBV6-5, the J call TRBJ1-3; D is unclear. Trimming removed 5 bases from V and 8 bases from J, with 7 bases in between. CDR1 is MNHEY and CDR2 is SVGAGI in the germline V gene. The CDR3 consists of 11 residues. This chain's CDR3 is CASSVRDTIYF. In DNA form, the CDR3 reads TGTGCCAGCAGTGTGCGGGACACCATATATTTT.

V and J are TRBV5-1 and TRBJ1-4; D is perhaps TRBD1 (5 bases). CDR3 length equals 14 residues. The V and J ends lost 5 bases and 5 bases respectively, with 13 bases between them. CDR1 and CDR2 from the germline V gene are SGHRS and YFSETQ. CDR3 in amino acids: CASRRDSRNEKLFF. The CDR3 DNA follows: TGCGCCAGCAGACGCGACAGTCGGAATGAAAAACTGTTTTTT.

This clone was seen a single time. The rearrangement uses TRBV4-2 and TRBJ1-5; D is unclear. Germline V gives CDR1 LGHNA, CDR2 YNFKEQ. Trimming left V 2 bases short and J 2 bases short, with 10 bases between. This CDR3 spans 15 amino acids. The CDR3 DNA sequence: TGTGCCAGCAGCCAATTTGTAGCGGGCAATCAGCCCCAGCATTTT. As protein: CASSQFVAGNQPQHF.

This chain links TRBV30 with TRBJ1-5; weak D call: TRBD1 (6 bases). From germline, CDR1 is GTSNPN and CDR2 SVGIG (reference sequence). V gave up 3 bases and J gave up 4 bases, with 13 bases separating them. The CDR3 is 14 residues long. The CDR3 DNA is TGTGCCTGGAGCGAGGGGGTAGGAAATCAGCCCCAGCATTTT. Residues: CAWSEGVGNQPQHF.

The J gene is TRBJ2-2, the V gene TRBV6-4, with a weak D call TRBD2 (6 bases). This CDR3 has 13 amino acids. The germline V and J ends were trimmed by 2 bases and 7 bases, with 8 bases remaining between them. From germline, CDR1 is MRHNA and CDR2 SNTAGT. CDR3 in DNA: TGTGCCAGCAGTGACCGGGAGAGCGGGGAGCTGTTTTTT. Its translation is CASSDRESGELFF.

The J gene is TRBJ1-2, the V gene TRBV6-1; no clear D gene. The CDR3 covers 14 residues. Between the trimmed V and J ends, which lost 1 base and 4 bases, there was a span of 10 bases. CDR1 and CDR2 (germline): MNHNS, SASEGT. DNA of the CDR3: TGTGCCAGCAGTGAAGAGGCGGCCTTCTATGGCTACACCTTC. Protein: CASSEEAAFYGYTF.

V gene TRBV6-1 combines with J gene TRBJ2-7; D might be TRBD1 or TRBD2, each matching 5 bases. Trimming took 5 bases from V and 3 from J, leaving 17 bases between them. The CDR3 runs to 15 residues. CDR1 MNHNS and CDR2 SASEGT come from the germline V gene. The CDR3 here is CASSPGPELSYEQYF. The CDR3 region has the DNA TGTGCCAGCAGTCCGGGACCGGAGTTGAGCTACGAGCAGTACTTC.

This chain connects TRBV4-1 to TRBJ1-2, with D possibly matching TRBD1 (6 bases). The CDR3 is 15 amino acids. Germline CDR1 MGHRA, CDR2 YSYEKL. V was clipped by 0 bases and J by 8 bases, with 16 bases between them. The CDR3 sequence: CASSQDEQGVSGYTF. The CDR3 DNA reads as TGCGCCAGCAGCCAAGATGAACAGGGAGTAAGCGGCTACACCTTC.

The chain links TRBV5-6 to TRBJ2-3, with TRBD2 as a possible D gene (6 bases). Germline CDR1 and CDR2: SGHDT and YYEEEE. V shed 4 bases and J shed 2 bases, with 26 bases lying between them. This CDR3 is 19 amino acids long. The CDR3 here is CASSPRRKGLSLHTDTQYF. As DNA, the CDR3 is TGTGCCAGCAGCCCACGCAGGAAGGGACTCTCGCTCCACACAGATACGCAGTATTTT.

The V and J genes are TRBV7-9 and TRBJ2-7; D is uncertain. The CDR3 consists of 12 residues. V was trimmed by 3 bases and J by 4 bases, leaving 7 bases between them. Germline V gives CDR1 SEHNR, CDR2 FQNEAQ (reference sequence). CDR3 residues: CASSFGNYEQYF. The CDR3, as DNA: TGTGCCAGCAGCTTTGGCAATTACGAGCAGTACTTC.

The gene calls are TRBV19 and TRBJ2-7; 7 bases are a match to TRBD1. CDR1 is LNHDA and CDR2 is SQIVND in the germline V gene (reference sequence). The J segment lost 3 bases and the V segment lost 8 bases, leaving 10 bases of the junction unmatched. CDR3 length: 14 amino acids. The chain's CDR3 is CASAPQGQSYEQYF. Here the CDR3 DNA reads TGTGCCAGTGCACCGCAGGGACAGAGCTACGAGCAGTACTTC.

This chain uses TRBV7-9 with TRBJ2-7; 13 nucleotides agree with TRBD2. J was trimmed by 4 bases and V by 7 bases; bases with no gene match: 4. Germline assignment: CDR1 SEHNR and CDR2 FQNEAQ (reference sequence). The CDR3 has 14 amino acids. The CDR3 loop is CASNGLAGVYEQYF. CDR3 bases: TGTGCCAGCAACGGACTAGCGGGAGTTTACGAGCAGTACTTC.

This chain uses TRBV4-3 with TRBJ2-7, with TRBD2 matching over 7 bases. J gave up 2 bases and V 0 bases, and 4 bases lay outside the gene matches. This CDR3 has 15 amino acids. Per germline, CDR1 LGHNA and CDR2 YSLEER. The CDR3 here is CASSQDRDYAYEQYF. Written as DNA, the CDR3 is TGCGCCAGCAGCCAAGATCGGGACTATGCCTACGAGCAGTACTTC.

This chain joins TRBV13 and TRBJ1-2; 9 bases match TRBD1. CDR3 length: 18 residues. The V gene end was trimmed by 0 bases and the J gene end by 4 bases; junction bases not matched to a gene: 12. Germline V gives CDR1 PRHDT, CDR2 FYEKMQ (reference sequence). The CDR3 sequence is CASSLGLGPGQGLYGYTF. The CDR3, as DNA: TGTGCCAGCAGCTTAGGTTTGGGGCCGGGACAGGGCCTCTATGGCTACACCTTC.

J is TRBJ2-6 and V is TRBV30; either TRBD1 or TRBD2 may supply D (5 bases each). This CDR3 comprises 17 residues. Germline values: CDR1 GTSNPN, CDR2 SVGIG (reference sequence). The V gene lost 0 bases and the J gene lost 4 bases, with 16 bases spanning the gap. Written as DNA, the CDR3 is TGTGCCTGGAGTGTATGGGACGCAGGTGACGGGGCCAACGTCCTGACTTTC. Translating it yields CAWSVWDAGDGANVLTF.